This T cell receptor (beta chain) was sequenced during a study of blood T cell repertoires in COVID-19. Study details: The United States, Italy and Spain were the sources of the acute and convalescent COVID-19 samples.

The germline CDR1 and CDR2 sequences are LNHDA and SQIVND (reference sequence). The CDR3 has 14 amino acids. The V end was cut by 7 bases, the J end by 1 base, with 13 bases between. In Seattle, patients joined the study during active infection and were tracked longitudinally. As originally analysed: Estimates of nucleated cell counts were drawn from the amplification of reference gene primers. TCRdb's copy holds only in-frame clones and misses some; the assay was immunoSEQ multiplex PCR. For V, J and clone size, that table is used; D and trimming come from the DNA. The data show about 130,000 clones, around nine tenths seen once.

The specimen was peripheral blood. The rearrangement uses TRBV19 and TRBJ1-1; TRBD1 might be the D (6 bases). The source is a woman between 65 and 79 years old with COVID-19, enrolled during active disease. CDR3 nucleotide sequence: TGTGCCAGTATTCGCAGGGGTGAGAACACTGAAGCTTTCTTT. The encoded protein is CASIRRGENTEAFF.